This T cell receptor beta chain appears in the sequencing data of a study of cytomegalovirus exposure and HLA in healthy donors. The study ran its PCR with 60 Vbeta and 13 Jbeta primers. This table comes from immunoSEQ multiplex PCR, and its TCRdb copy is limited to in-frame clones, with some not included. Of approximately 160,000 clones listed, roughly 78% are singletons. Donors in the study were healthy people who gave bone marrow. Donors counted as nominally healthy when sampled, yet unrecorded immune exposures were likely. The junction had 3 bases not matched to a gene; V was cut back by 0 bases and J by 3 bases. The CDR3 loop spans 16 amino acids. Germline V CDR1 and CDR2: MNHEY, SVGAGI. Study results and caveats: Later analysis identified a missense DCLRE1C variant that was linked to TCR beta V- and J-gene trimming. Serostatus for CMV was the only available immune exposure information.

On this clone itself: Its antigen is undetermined.

The sequenced material came from PBMCs. The TCR sequence derives from a woman aged 50 to 65 in good health and CMV-seropositive. The V call is TRBV6-5, the J call TRBJ2-2, with 8 bases fitting TRBD1. The CDR3 DNA reads TGTGCCAGCAGTTACTCGCAGGGGGCGGACACCGGGGAGCTGTTTTTT. It is translated as CASSYSQGADTGELFF.